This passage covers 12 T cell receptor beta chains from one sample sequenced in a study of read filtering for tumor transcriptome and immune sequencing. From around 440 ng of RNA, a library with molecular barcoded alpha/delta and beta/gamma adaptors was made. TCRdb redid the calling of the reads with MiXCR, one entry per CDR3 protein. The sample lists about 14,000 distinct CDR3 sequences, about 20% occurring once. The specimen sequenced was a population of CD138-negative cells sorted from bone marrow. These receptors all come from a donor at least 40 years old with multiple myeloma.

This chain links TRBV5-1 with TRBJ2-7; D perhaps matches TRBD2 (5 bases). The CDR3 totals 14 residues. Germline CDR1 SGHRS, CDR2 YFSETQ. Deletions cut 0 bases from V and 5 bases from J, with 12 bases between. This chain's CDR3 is CASSLGGSGNEQYF. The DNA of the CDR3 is TGCGCCAGCAGCTTGGGTGGGTCCGGGAACGAGCAGTACTTC.

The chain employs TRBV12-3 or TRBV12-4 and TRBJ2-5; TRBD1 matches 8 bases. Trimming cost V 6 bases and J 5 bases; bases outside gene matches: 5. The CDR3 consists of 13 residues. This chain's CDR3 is CASSSGGAETQYF. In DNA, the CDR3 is TGTGCCAGCAGCTCAGGGGGCGCCGAGACCCAGTACTTC.

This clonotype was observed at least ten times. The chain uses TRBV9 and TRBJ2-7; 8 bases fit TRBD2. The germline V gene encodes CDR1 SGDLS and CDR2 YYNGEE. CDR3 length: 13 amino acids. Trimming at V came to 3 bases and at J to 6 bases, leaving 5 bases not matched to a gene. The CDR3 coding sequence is TGTGCCAGCAGCGCGCGGAGCGGGGGCGAGCAGTACTTC. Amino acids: CASSARSGGEQYF.

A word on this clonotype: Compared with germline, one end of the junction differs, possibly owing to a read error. In nucleotides, the CDR3 is TGCGCCAGCAGCCAGGCCCCGGGACCAAGCTCCTACAATGAGCGGTTCTTC. It encodes CASSQAPGPSSYNERFF. V is TRBV4-1 and J is TRBJ2-1; D is possibly TRBD1 or TRBD2 (5 bases each). Germline loops: CDR1 MGHRA, CDR2 YSYEKL. CDR3 size: 17 residues.

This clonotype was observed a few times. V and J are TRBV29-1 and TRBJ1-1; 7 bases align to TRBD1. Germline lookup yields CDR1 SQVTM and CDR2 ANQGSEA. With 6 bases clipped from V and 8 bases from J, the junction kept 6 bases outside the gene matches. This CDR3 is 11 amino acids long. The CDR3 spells CSVRTGPEAFF. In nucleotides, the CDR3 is TGCAGCGTCAGGACAGGACCCGAAGCTTTCTTT.

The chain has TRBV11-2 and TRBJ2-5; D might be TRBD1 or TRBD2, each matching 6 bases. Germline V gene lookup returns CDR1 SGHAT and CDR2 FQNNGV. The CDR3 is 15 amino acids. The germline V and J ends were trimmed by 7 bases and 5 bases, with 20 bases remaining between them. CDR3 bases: TGTGCCAGCACCTACGGTGGCCTAGGGGGGGAGACCCAGTACTTC. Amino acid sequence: CASTYGGLGGETQYF. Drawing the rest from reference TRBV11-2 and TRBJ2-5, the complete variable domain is EAGVAQSPRYKIIEKRQSVAFWCNPISGHATLYWYQQILGQGPKLLIQFQNNGVVDDSQLPKDRFSAERLKGVDSTLKIQPAKLEDSAVYLCASTYGGLGGETQYFGPGTRLLVL.

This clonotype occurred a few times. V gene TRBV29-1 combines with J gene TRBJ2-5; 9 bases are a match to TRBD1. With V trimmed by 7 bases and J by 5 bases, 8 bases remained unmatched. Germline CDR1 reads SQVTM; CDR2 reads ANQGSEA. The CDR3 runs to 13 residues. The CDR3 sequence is CSATPGTGETQYF. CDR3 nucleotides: TGCAGCGCCACGCCTGGGACAGGGGAGACCCAGTACTTC.

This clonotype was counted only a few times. CDR3 in DNA: TGTGCCAGCAGCTTAGCAGGGGGGACAGGGAGGTTAGACACTGAAGCTTTCTTT. This sequence encodes CASSLAGGTGRLDTEAFF. The chain has TRBV7-8 and TRBJ1-1, with 9 positions matching TRBD1. The junction had 11 bases not matched to a gene; V was cut back by 0 bases and J by 3 bases. CDR1 and CDR2 from the germline V gene are SGHVS and FQNEAQ. This CDR3 comprises 18 residues.

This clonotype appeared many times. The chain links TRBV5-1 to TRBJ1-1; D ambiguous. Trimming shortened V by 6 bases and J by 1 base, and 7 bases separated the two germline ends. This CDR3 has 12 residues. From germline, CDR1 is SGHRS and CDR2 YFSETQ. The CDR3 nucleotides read TGCGCCAGCACTGAGGCGAACACTGAAGCTTTCTTT. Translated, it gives CASTEANTEAFF. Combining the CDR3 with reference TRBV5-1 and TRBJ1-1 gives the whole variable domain KAGVTQTPRYLIKTRGQQVTLSCSPISGHRSVSWYQQTPGQGLQFLFEYFSETQRNKGNFPGRFSGRQFSNSRSEMNVSTLELGDSALYLCASTEANTEAFFGQGTRLTVV.

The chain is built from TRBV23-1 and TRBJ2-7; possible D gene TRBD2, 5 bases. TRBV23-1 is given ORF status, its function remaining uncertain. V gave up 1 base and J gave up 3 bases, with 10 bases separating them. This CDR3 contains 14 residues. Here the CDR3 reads CASSQLQEDYEQYF. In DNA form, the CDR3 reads TGCGCCAGCAGTCAATTGCAGGAGGACTACGAGCAGTACTTC.

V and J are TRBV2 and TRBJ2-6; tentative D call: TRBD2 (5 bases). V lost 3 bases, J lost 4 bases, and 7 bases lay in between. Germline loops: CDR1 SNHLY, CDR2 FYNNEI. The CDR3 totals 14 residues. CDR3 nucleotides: TGTGCCAGCAGTGATAAGCGGGGGGCCAACGTCCTGACTTTC. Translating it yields CASSDKRGANVLTF.

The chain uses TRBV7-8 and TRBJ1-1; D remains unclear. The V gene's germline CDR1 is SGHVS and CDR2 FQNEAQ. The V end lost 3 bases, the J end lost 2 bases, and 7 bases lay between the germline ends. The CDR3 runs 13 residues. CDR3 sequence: CASSFGLNTEAFF. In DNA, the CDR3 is TGTGCCAGCAGCTTCGGACTTAACACTGAAGCTTTCTTT. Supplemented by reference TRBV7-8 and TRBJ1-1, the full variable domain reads GAGVSQSPRYKVAKRGQDVALRCDPISGHVSLFWYQQALGQGPEFLTYFQNEAQLDKSGLPSDRFFAERPEGSVSTLKIQRTQQEDSAVYLCASSFGLNTEAFFGQGTRLTVV.